This passage covers 15 T cell receptor beta chains from one sample sequenced in a study of CD8+CD57+ T cells in acquired aplastic anemia. For CDR3 and TCR beta VDJ profiling, genomic DNA was the template used. TCRdb passed the reads through MiXCR, listing each CDR3 protein once. The data contain 160,000 or so distinct CDR3 sequences, roughly 43% of them singletons. The sequenced patients had an expansion of CD8+CD57+ cells seen by flow cytometry. Material for sequencing was sorted CD4+, CD8+, or CD8+CD57+ T cells (not recorded which) from PBMCs. The receptors originated from a human donor with aplastic anemia.

The chain carries TRBV24-1 and TRBJ2-1, with a possible D match to TRBD1 (5 bases). Germline V CDR1 and CDR2: KGHDR, SFDVKD. V was clipped by 9 bases and J by 9 bases, with 14 bases between them. CDR3 length: 12 amino acids. CDR3 nucleotide sequence: TGTGCCACCGCAGGGTGGGTGGGTGAGCAGTTCTTC. Translating gives CATAGWVGEQFF.

This clonotype has only a few counts. The genes are TRBV4-3 and TRBJ2-2, with TRBD2 matching over 8 bases. Germline V gene data show CDR1 as LGHNA and CDR2 as YSLEER. The V gene end was trimmed by 3 bases and the J gene end by 4 bases; junction bases not matched to a gene: 10. The length of the CDR3 is 17 residues. The CDR3 DNA is TGCGCCAGCAGCCAGGACGGACGGGGGGGCCTCACCGGGGAGCTGTTTTTT. It specifies CASSQDGRGGLTGELFF.

Regarding this clonotype: This could be a read error, since a much larger clone is one nucleotide away. This chain uses TRBV14 with TRBJ1-5; the D gene is possibly TRBD1 (5 bases). Deletions cut 6 bases from V and 9 bases from J, with 15 bases between. Germline V gene sequence: CDR1 SGHDN, CDR2 FVKESK. CDR3 size: 13 residues. The CDR3 region is CASREQVPGPQHF. CDR3 DNA: TGTGCCAGCAGAGAACAGGTTCCTGGGCCCCAGCATTTT.

The rearrangement uses TRBV9 and TRBJ2-3; D tentatively reads TRBD1 or TRBD2 (6 bases each). CDR1 is SGDLS and CDR2 is YYNGEE in the germline V gene. V was clipped by 0 bases and J by 0 bases, with 11 bases between them. The CDR3 has 16 residues. CDR3: CASSVGGTTSTDTQYF. The CDR3, as DNA: TGTGCCAGCAGCGTAGGCGGGACAACTAGCACAGATACGCAGTATTTT.

This clonotype was counted a few times. This chain uses TRBV5-1 with TRBJ2-6; no clear D gene. Germline V gene data show CDR1 as SGHRS and CDR2 as YFSETQ. This CDR3 has 18 amino acids. The V and J ends lost 0 bases and 2 bases respectively, with 15 bases between them. The CDR3 sequence is CASSLGLQINPGANVLTF. In DNA, the CDR3 is TGCGCCAGCAGCTTGGGGCTACAGATAAACCCTGGGGCCAACGTCCTGACTTTC.

The gene calls are TRBV2 and TRBJ2-5; TRBD1 agrees at 7 bases. Losses at the gene ends were 5 bases for V and 3 bases for J; bases not matched to a gene: 6. The CDR3 totals 14 residues. Germline V gene lookup returns CDR1 SNHLY and CDR2 FYNNEI. The CDR3 coding sequence is TGTGCCAGCAGTTTAGGGGGCCGGGAAGAGACCCAGTACTTC. Encoded protein: CASSLGGREETQYF.

This clonotype was counted once. This rearrangement joins TRBV7-8 to TRBJ1-2, with D unresolved. Deletions cut 10 bases from V and 2 bases from J, with 11 bases between. Per the germline V gene, CDR1 is SGHVS and CDR2 is FQNEAQ. This CDR3 spans 12 amino acids. CDR3 DNA sequence: TGTGCCACCGTGGACGGGAACTATGGCTACACCTTC. Residues: CATVDGNYGYTF. Based on the CDR3 plus reference TRBV7-8 and TRBJ1-2, the full variable domain is GAGVSQSPRYKVAKRGQDVALRCDPISGHVSLFWYQQALGQGPEFLTYFQNEAQLDKSGLPSDRFFAERPEGSVSTLKIQRTQQEDSAVYLCATVDGNYGYTFGSGTRLTVV.

This chain links TRBV11-1 with TRBJ2-3; the match to TRBD1 covers 11 bases. V gave up 4 bases and J gave up 1 base; unmatched junction bases: 4. Germline V gives CDR1 SGHAT, CDR2 FQDESV (reference sequence). The length of the CDR3 is 16 residues. The CDR3 spells CASSWTGGGGTDTQYF. As DNA, the CDR3 is TGTGCCAGCAGCTGGACAGGGGGCGGGGGCACAGATACGCAGTATTTT. Variable domain in full (rest from reference TRBV11-1 and TRBJ2-3): EAEVAQSPRYKITEKSQAVAFWCDPISGHATLYWYRQILGQGPELLVQFQDESVVDDSQLPKDRFSAERLKGVDSTLKIQPAELGDSAMYLCASSWTGGGGTDTQYFGPGTRLTVL.

This clonotype was seen only a few times. V gene TRBV18 combines with J gene TRBJ1-1; 7 positions agree with TRBD1. CDR1 is KGHSH and CDR2 is LQKENI in the germline V gene. V was clipped by 1 base and J by 1 base; unmatched bases: 6. This CDR3 has 16 amino acids. The CDR3 protein is CASSPLRGGGNTEAFF. In DNA, the CDR3 is TGTGCCAGCTCACCACTTAGAGGGGGCGGGAACACTGAAGCTTTCTTT.

The CDR3 reads CASSDSGTGYQETQYF. As DNA, the CDR3 is TGTGCCAGCAGTGATTCCGGGACAGGGTACCAAGAGACCCAGTACTTC. The J gene is TRBJ2-5, the V gene TRBV25-1; TRBD1 matches at 9 bases. The V gene's germline CDR1 is MGHDK and CDR2 SYGVNS. V lost 3 bases to trimming and J lost 0 bases; unmatched junction nucleotides: 5. This CDR3 region has 16 residues.

The V and J genes are TRBV6-1 and TRBJ1-5; tentative D call: TRBD1 (6 bases). Germline CDR1 reads MNHNS; CDR2 reads SASEGT. Trimming pared 7 bases from V and 0 bases from J, leaving 22 bases between. CDR3 length: 18 amino acids. CDR3 DNA: TGTGCCAGCATGGGGGCGCTCCTCCCGAGGGATAGCAATCAGCCCCAGCATTTT. Translating it yields CASMGALLPRDSNQPQHF.

The V and J genes are TRBV3-1 and TRBJ2-1; D tentatively reads TRBD1 or TRBD2 (5 bases each). The germline gives CDR1 LGHDT, CDR2 YNNKEL (reference sequence). V was clipped by 2 bases and J by 1 base, with 12 bases between them. The CDR3 runs to 16 residues. The CDR3 spells CASSQSGTTSYNEQFF. For the CDR3, the DNA is TGTGCCAGCAGCCAATCGGGGACGACTTCCTACAATGAGCAGTTCTTC.

This clonotype was seen ten or more times. The V and J genes are TRBV6-1 and TRBJ2-3; TRBD2 matches at 11 bases. Germline-derived CDR1 and CDR2 are MNHNS and SASEGT. The length of the CDR3 is 16 residues. V was clipped by 0 bases and J by 1 base; unmatched bases: 0. CDR3 sequence reads: CASSEALAGGTDTQYF. The CDR3 DNA follows: TGTGCCAGCAGTGAAGCACTAGCGGGGGGCACAGATACGCAGTATTTT.

The chain links TRBV2 to TRBJ2-2; D uncertain. Trimming removed 1 base from V and 4 bases from J, with 10 bases in between. The CDR3 runs 15 residues. Germline-derived CDR1 and CDR2 are SNHLY and FYNNEI. The CDR3 sequence: CASSEEHPGTGELFF. CDR3 in DNA: TGTGCCAGCAGTGAAGAACACCCTGGCACCGGGGAGCTGTTTTTT.

This clonotype was counted only a few times. The chain couples TRBV2 to TRBJ2-2, with D unresolved. V was pared by 5 bases and J by 0 bases, with 10 bases between. From germline, CDR1 is SNHLY and CDR2 FYNNEI. The CDR3 runs to 15 residues. CDR3 protein: CASSPDVTNTGELFF. The CDR3 DNA is TGTGCCAGCAGTCCGGACGTGACGAACACCGGGGAGCTGTTTTTT.